This TCR beta chain is from a study of T cells in Graves' hyperthyroidism and ophthalmopathy. Overall study findings and caveats: Blood also showed most of the thyroid clonotypes that were expanded above 0.001.

Researchers took RNA transcripts and amplified the TCR beta CDR3 regions from them. With the HTBI primer set, the TCR CDR3 went through a first round of RT-PCR. One entry per CDR3 protein results from TCRdb running MiXCR on the multiplex PCR reads. This table holds about 400,000 distinct CDR3 sequences, more than 13% found once. In regard to this clonotype: Its antigen is undetermined.

Germline lookup yields CDR1 SGDLS and CDR2 YYNGEE. The V and J ends lost 5 bases and 6 bases respectively, with 17 bases between them. The CDR3 runs 15 residues. The study included ophthalmopathy patients with Clinical Activity Score at least 3, NOSPECS grade at least 4 and duration under 3 months. Diagnoses were made from clinical symptoms, serum measures (thyroxine and TRAb), thyroid ultrasound and orbital computed tomography. The material sequenced was blood. The sequence derives from a middle-aged man with Graves' ophthalmopathy. This chain connects TRBV9 to TRBJ2-2; the D is unclear. The CDR3 nucleotides read TGTGCCAGCAGTGAAACCCTAGTATCGTCCGGGGAGCTGTTTTTT. It yields the protein CASSETLVSSGELFF.